The TCR beta chain described here comes from a study of T cells in Graves' hyperthyroidism and ophthalmopathy. On the study more broadly: Peripheral blood sampling occurred at initial diagnosis, before any treatment.

Hyperthyroidism was newly diagnosed in patients aged 18 to 65 (duration under 2 months). Trimming removed 3 bases at V and 5 bases at J, with 19 bases between. This CDR3 is built from 17 residues. Germline assignment: CDR1 KGHDR and CDR2 SFDVKD. Study-level findings and limits: Most thyroid clonotypes expanded above 0.001 appeared in blood too.

This clonotype was seen more than once but under ten times. Antigen specificity is unknown. TCR beta CDR3 regions were amplified from RNA transcripts. When the TCR CDR3 underwent first-round RT-PCR, the HTBI primer set was used. TCRdb re-derived calls from the multiplex PCR reads in MiXCR, one entry per CDR3 protein. The data contain around 500,000 distinct CDR3 sequences, 14% of them seen just once; the ten biggest clones take up 14%. The receptor was derived from a woman in her thirties or forties with Graves' hyperthyroidism. Sequenced input: blood. V usage is TRBV24-1 and J usage is TRBJ1-5; possibly TRBD1 for D (6 bases). The CDR3 here is CATSDPTRGDWDQPQHF. The CDR3 DNA follows: TGTGCCACCAGTGATCCGACTAGGGGGGATTGGGATCAGCCCCAGCATTTT.